These T cell receptor beta chains were read from a single sample in a study of blood T cell repertoires in COVID-19. The data were produced by immunoSEQ multiplex PCR, yet TCRdb's version contains in-frame clones alone and is incomplete. The profile shows 85,000 to 90,000 clones, 85% to 95% of them singletons. The sample comprised peripheral blood. These receptors originate from a human donor with active COVID-19. The donor label of this sample is uncertain. Each CDR3 is given with its conserved first and last residue. D genes are given only for firm matches. The size entry is marked missing in some rows and otherwise reads once, few, many or a size class.

CDR3 DNA | CDR3 protein | clone size | D gene | J gene | V gene
TGTGCCAGCAGTGATTTAGCGGGGGGGTCAGATACGCAGTATTTT | CASSDLAGGSDTQYF | NA | TRBD2 | TRBJ2-3 | TRBV6-1
TGTGCCAGCAGCTTAGAGACAGGGACAGGGGGCTATCAGCCCCAGCATTTT | CASSLETGTGGYQPQHF | NA | TRBD1 | TRBJ1-5 | TRBV7-6
TGTGCTAGCTCAAGACAGGGGGATGAAAAACTGTTTTTT | CASSRQGDEKLFF | NA | TRBD1 | TRBJ1-4 | TRBV7-7
TGTGCCAGCAGTGCGTCCCGTTCTGGGGCCAACGTCCTGACTTTC | CASSASRSGANVLTF | NA | NA | TRBJ2-6 | TRBV27
TGTGCCACGGCGGGAGCGGGGGGGCAGGAGACCCAGTACTTC | CATAGAGGQETQYF | once | TRBD2 | TRBJ2-5 | TRBV10-3
TGCGCCAGCAGCCAAGGATTACTAGCGGGGGCCCAAGCCAAAAACATTCAGTACTTC | CASSQGLLAGAQAKNIQYF | NA | TRBD2 | TRBJ2-4 | TRBV4-1
TGTGCCAGCACCTCAGTCGGCACAGATACGCAGTATTTT | CASTSVGTDTQYF | NA | NA | TRBJ2-3 | TRBV13
TGCGCCCGCAGCTTGGCCGCGGGGGGGATCTACGAGCAGTACTTC | CARSLAAGGIYEQYF | NA | TRBD2 | TRBJ2-7 | TRBV5-1
TGTGCCAGCAGACCCTGGGGGACAGGGGTTGAAAAACTGTTTTTT | CASRPWGTGVEKLFF | NA | TRBD1 | TRBJ1-4 | TRBV5-4
TGTGCCAGCAGCTTGGGGGCAGGGGGCAATGGCTACACCTTC | CASSLGAGGNGYTF | NA | TRBD1 | TRBJ1-2 | TRBV5-6
TGTGCCAGCAGCCGCTTAGCGGTCCACACCGGGGAGCTGTTTTTT | CASSRLAVHTGELFF | NA | NA | TRBJ2-2 | TRBV3-1/TRBV3-2
TGTGCCAGCAGTGAGAGACGGGACAGCTCTGGAAACACCATATATTTT | CASSERRDSSGNTIYF | NA | TRBD1 | TRBJ1-3 | TRBV6-1
TGTGCCAGCAGCCAACCTGACAGGGGGTGGGCTGAAGCTTTCTTT | CASSQPDRGWAEAFF | NA | TRBD1 | TRBJ1-1 | TRBV4-2
TGTGCCAGTAGTCCACTCTTAACAGGGAGGGGGAACACTGAAGCTTTCTTT | CASSPLLTGRGNTEAFF | NA | NA | TRBJ1-1 | TRBV19
TGTGCCAGCAGTTTATATCGGGGACAGGGACCCAATCAGCCCCAGCATTTT | CASSLYRGQGPNQPQHF | once | TRBD1 | TRBJ1-5 | TRBV27
TGCAGTGCTAGTACTGGGACAGGGGCCTTCTTC | CSASTGTGAFF | NA | TRBD1 | TRBJ2-1 | TRBV20-1
TGTGCCAGCAGCTGGGGGACAGGGCCCTACAATGAGCAGTTCTTC | CASSWGTGPYNEQFF | NA | TRBD1 | TRBJ2-1 | TRBV6-5
TGTGCCAGCAGGTTTGGACAGTGGGGCAATCAGCCCCAGCATTTT | CASRFGQWGNQPQHF | NA | NA | TRBJ1-5 | TRBV28
TGCGCCAGCAGCTTGGGAGGGTCCACCGGGGAGCTGTTTTTT | CASSLGGSTGELFF | once | NA | TRBJ2-2 | TRBV5-1
TGTGCCAGCAGCACGAAACCGGGACAGAGTCAAGAGACCCAGTACTTC | CASSTKPGQSQETQYF | NA | TRBD1 | TRBJ2-5 | TRBV7-2
TGTGCCATCAGAGCGGACAGGGGGGTCTATGGCTACACCTTC | CAIRADRGVYGYTF | NA | TRBD1 | TRBJ1-2 | TRBV10-3
TGTGCCAGCAGCCAAGGGCCCCCACGGGACACCATATATTTT | CASSQGPPRDTIYF | NA | NA | TRBJ1-3 | TRBV3-1/TRBV3-2
TGCGCCAGCAGCCGTTTGGACAGGCCCTATAATTCACCCCTCCACTTT | CASSRLDRPYNSPLHF | NA | TRBD1 | TRBJ1-6 | TRBV4-1
TGTGCCAGTAGTAAGTCCCGGGACAGGGTAGAGACCCAGTACTTC | CASSKSRDRVETQYF | NA | TRBD1 | TRBJ2-5 | TRBV19
TGTGCCAGCAGCCAATGGAGGGTGCAGGGGGCCGGGGAGACCCAGTACTTC | CASSQWRVQGAGETQYF | NA | TRBD1 | TRBJ2-5 | TRBV14
TGTGCCAGCAGTTTAAGACAGGTCAATCAGCCCCAGCATTTT | CASSLRQVNQPQHF | NA | NA | TRBJ1-5 | TRBV28
TGTGCCAGCAGCTTGGACGGGACTAGCGGGGGTTGGAGCAATGAGCAGTTCTTC | CASSLDGTSGGWSNEQFF | NA | TRBD2 | TRBJ2-1 | TRBV5-8
TGTGCCAGCGGACAGGGTAGCGACACCGGGGAGCTGTTTTTT | CASGQGSDTGELFF | NA | TRBD1 | TRBJ2-2 | TRBV19
TGTGCCAGTAGTATCTGGACAGGGAGCTCTGGGGCCAACGTCCTGACTTTC | CASSIWTGSSGANVLTF | NA | TRBD1 | TRBJ2-6 | TRBV19
TGTGCCAGCAGTGAAACTGCGGGGGCTCCCCGGGATACGCAGTATTTT | CASSETAGAPRDTQYF | NA | NA | TRBJ2-3 | TRBV2
TGTGCCAGCAGCTCGGACAGGGGGCTTAGTAATGAGCAGTTCTTC | CASSSDRGLSNEQFF | once | TRBD1 | TRBJ2-1 | TRBV13
TGTGCCAGCAGTGACACTTTCACAGATACGCAGTATTTT | CASSDTFTDTQYF | NA | NA | TRBJ2-3 | TRBV6-1
TGTGCCAGCAGCCGTCCCGGACAAATCATGAACACTGAAGCTTTCTTT | CASSRPGQIMNTEAFF | NA | NA | TRBJ1-1 | TRBV3-1/TRBV3-2
TGTGCCAGCAGCCAAGCTTCCGGAAACACCATATATTTT | CASSQASGNTIYF | few | NA | TRBJ1-3 | TRBV7-2
TGTGCCAGCAGCAAAGGACAGACAAACACAGATACGCAGTATTTT | CASSKGQTNTDTQYF | NA | NA | TRBJ2-3 | TRBV21-1
TGTGCCAGCAGCCAAGCGCCCGGCCCGGGACAGGGGGCGTTTAATGAAAAACTGTTTTTT | CASSQAPGPGQGAFNEKLFF | NA | TRBD1 | TRBJ1-4 | TRBV14
TGTGCCAGCAGCCAAGATTCGTGGGGCCAGGAGTCCTACGAGCAGTACTTC | CASSQDSWGQESYEQYF | once | NA | TRBJ2-7 | TRBV3-1/TRBV3-2
TGTGCCAGCAGCCAGGAAACTAGCGGGGGTAGCACAGATACGCAGTATTTT | CASSQETSGGSTDTQYF | NA | TRBD2 | TRBJ2-3 | TRBV4-2
TGTGCCAGCAGTGCGGGTAACAGGGATCAGCCCCAGCATTTT | CASSAGNRDQPQHF | NA | NA | TRBJ1-5 | TRBV2
TGTGCCAGCAGTCCACAGGGGCCAAGGGTCAGCCCCCAGCATTTT | CASSPQGPRVSPQHF | NA | TRBD1 | TRBJ1-5 | TRBV6-6
TGTGCCAGCAGCCCCCAGGCCCGATCGGGGACTAGCGAGGTCAAAGAGACCCAGTACTTC | CASSPQARSGTSEVKETQYF | NA | TRBD2 | TRBJ2-5 | TRBV9
TGTGCCAGCAGCCCTCAGGGGGCAGGACGAGAGACCCAGTACTTC | CASSPQGAGRETQYF | NA | TRBD1 | TRBJ2-5 | TRBV5-4